These T cell receptor beta chains were read from a single sample in a study of blood T cell repertoires in COVID-19. The repertoire was sequenced with immunoSEQ multiplex PCR; TCRdb's copy has only in-frame clones and lacks some. The profile covers fewer than 250,000 clones, with around four fifths appearing a single time and about 10% taken by the ten largest. The sample taken for sequencing was peripheral blood. These TCRs come from a woman aged 80 or over with COVID-19, enrolled during active disease. The conserved cysteine and the conserved F or W are not part of the CDR3 here.

CDR3: ASSPPTGMNTEAF; J: TRBJ1-1; V: TRBV7-2
CDR3: ASSFWGGANEQF; J: TRBJ2-1; V: TRBV27
CDR3: ASSEGVRSGH; J: TRBJ1-6; V: TRBV6-1
CDR3: ASSQTDRDYGYT; J: TRBJ1-2; V: TRBV4-1
CDR3: ASSSPGGGHTGELF; J: TRBJ2-2; V: TRBV28
CDR3: ASSLGPQGWTGELF; J: TRBJ2-2; V: TRBV5-1
CDR3: ASSSFTREQF; J: TRBJ2-1; V: TRBV5-8
CDR3: ASSLGLAGGIPYNEQF; J: TRBJ2-1; V: TRBV7-9
CDR3: ASSLTDGNYGYT; J: TRBJ1-2; V: TRBV11-2
CDR3: ASSYSAGETLH; J: TRBJ1-6; V: TRBV6-6
CDR3: ASSFLGTENQPQH; J: TRBJ1-5; V: TRBV28
CDR3: ASSGLWRAFKNIQY; J: TRBJ2-4; V: TRBV6-7
CDR3: ASSRGQGSLGPQH; J: TRBJ1-5; V: TRBV6-5
CDR3: ASSQGQAKLTYEQY; J: TRBJ2-7; V: TRBV6-6
CDR3: ASSVKSDVRSEQY; J: TRBJ2-7; V: TRBV9
CDR3: ASRAGQEYGYT; J: TRBJ1-2; V: TRBV18
CDR3: ASSPTGGNTEAF; J: TRBJ1-1; V: TRBV6-5
CDR3: AISEDRYGYT; J: TRBJ1-2; V: TRBV10-3
CDR3: ASSAQRSGGYNEQF; J: TRBJ2-1; V: TRBV9
CDR3: ASSPQGAAEAF; J: TRBJ1-1; V: TRBV7-2
CDR3: ASRRTSGGPSDTQY; J: TRBJ2-3; V: TRBV3-1/TRBV3-2
CDR3: ASSLYTRGDNSPLH; J: TRBJ1-6; V: TRBV18
CDR3: ASSPTSYGYT; J: TRBJ1-2; V: TRBV28
CDR3: ASSIGTGAPYT; J: TRBJ1-2; V: TRBV19
CDR3: ASSARQGVTETQY; J: TRBJ2-5; V: TRBV9
CDR3: ASSPGTFGNTIY; J: TRBJ1-3; V: TRBV28
CDR3: ASSRGRGLDTEAF; J: TRBJ1-1; V: TRBV7-9
CDR3: ASSLLVTGGSSPLH; J: TRBJ1-6; V: TRBV7-2
CDR3: ATSDSVGTEAF; J: TRBJ1-1; V: TRBV7-3
CDR3: ASRVPGQPQH; J: TRBJ1-5; V: TRBV7-8
CDR3: ASSSSGTNSPLH; J: TRBJ1-6; V: TRBV6-5
CDR3: ASSFRGGQQY; J: TRBJ2-7; V: TRBV7-3
CDR3: ASSQDSAGYGYT; J: TRBJ1-2; V: TRBV3-1/TRBV3-2
CDR3: ASNPAGGFSYEQY; J: TRBJ2-7; V: TRBV6-5
CDR3: ASSGANDDLKQY; J: TRBJ2-7; V: TRBV25-1
CDR3: ASSLEGDSEAF; J: TRBJ1-1; V: TRBV5-5
CDR3: ASSERADFYEQY; J: TRBJ2-7; V: TRBV2
CDR3: ASSYSGAPRETQY; J: TRBJ2-5; V: TRBV6-5
CDR3: ASSTGQGDWSNQPQH; J: TRBJ1-5; V: TRBV28
CDR3: ASRVGQGEGYT; J: TRBJ1-2; V: TRBV2
CDR3: ASSPATSGGGYQETQY; J: TRBJ2-5; V: TRBV9
CDR3: ASIRGTANEKLF; J: TRBJ1-4; V: TRBV2
CDR3: ASSPPGGATSEQY; J: TRBJ2-7; V: TRBV18
CDR3: ASRDRGYEQY; J: TRBJ2-7; V: TRBV5-1
CDR3: ASSPQGIAGGGNEQF; J: TRBJ2-1; V: TRBV9
CDR3: ASFHLGQGGNTIY; J: TRBJ1-3; V: TRBV28